A single sample gave rise to the 27 T cell receptor beta chains below, sequenced in a study of blood T cell repertoires in COVID-19. Only in-frame clones appear in the TCRdb table, and some are missing; sequencing was by immunoSEQ multiplex PCR. The sample shows around 50,000 clones, 86% of them seen only once. Sequenced: peripheral blood. The receptor set was obtained from a human donor in a cohort sampled during active COVID-19.

This chain joins TRBV7-3 and TRBJ2-2; 9 bases agree with TRBD1. CDR1 is SGHTA, CDR2 FQGTGA, per germline. Trimming removed 4 bases from V and 7 bases from J; junction bases left unmatched: 7. This CDR3 is 15 amino acids long. CDR3 DNA sequence: TGTGCCAGCAGCTCCCGACAGGGGGGTATCGGGGAGCTGTTTTTT. Amino acids: CASSSRQGGIGELFF.

This sequence joins TRBV19 and TRBJ2-6; 7 bases are shared with TRBD2. The CDR3 totals 17 residues. With 4 bases clipped from V and 0 bases from J, the junction kept 6 bases outside the gene matches. CDR1 is LNHDA, CDR2 SQIVND, per germline (reference sequence). CDR3: CASSRGGAGSGANVLTF. CDR3 bases: TGTGCCAGTAGTAGGGGAGGGGCCGGCTCTGGGGCCAACGTCCTGACTTTC. The whole variable domain, remainder taken from reference TRBV19 and TRBJ2-6, is DGGITQSPKYLFRKEGQNVTLSCEQNLNHDAMYWYRQDPGQGLRLIYYSQIVNDFQKGDIAEGYSVSREKKESFPLTVTSAQKNPTAFYLCASSRGGAGSGANVLTFGAGSRLTVL.

The chain couples TRBV5-1 to TRBJ1-2; 8 nucleotides align to TRBD1. With 4 bases clipped from V and 1 base from J, the junction kept 3 bases outside the gene matches. CDR1 is SGHRS, CDR2 YFSETQ, per germline. The CDR3 is 14 amino acids. CDR3 sequence: CASSQGAGNYGYTF. In DNA form, the CDR3 reads TGCGCCAGCAGCCAGGGGGCTGGTAACTATGGCTACACCTTC.

V gene TRBV12-3 or TRBV12-4 combines with J gene TRBJ2-4, with D perhaps matching TRBD2 (6 bases). The germline V and J ends were trimmed by 1 base and 15 bases, with 16 bases remaining between them. The CDR3 has 13 amino acids. The CDR3 reads CASSLGRTTHTYF. Here the CDR3 DNA reads TGTGCCAGCAGTTTAGGCAGGACTACCCACACGTACTTC.

The rearrangement links TRBV7-8 to TRBJ2-1, with D tentatively TRBD1 (5 bases). From germline, CDR1 is SGHVS and CDR2 FQNEAQ. CDR3 length: 15 amino acids. V dropped 1 base and J dropped 6 bases, with 13 bases sitting between them. The CDR3 here is CASSLVGPRGNEQFF. DNA of the CDR3: TGTGCCAGCAGCTTAGTTGGTCCAAGGGGCAATGAGCAGTTCTTC.

The chain joins TRBV30 to TRBJ1-4, with TRBD1 matching 7 bases. Germline CDR1 GTSNPN, CDR2 SVGIG (reference sequence). V gave up 4 bases and J gave up 8 bases; unmatched junction bases: 7. This CDR3 is 13 amino acids long. The CDR3 region has the DNA TGTGCCTGGAACCCCCACAGGGGAGAAAAACTGTTTTTT. Protein product: CAWNPHRGEKLFF.

V and J are TRBV7-9 and TRBJ1-6; TRBD1 is a possible D gene (5 bases). Germline lookup yields CDR1 SEHNR and CDR2 FQNEAQ (reference sequence). CDR3 length: 11 amino acids. V was trimmed by 5 bases and J by 14 bases, leaving 10 bases between them. CDR3 coding DNA: TGTGCCAGCAGCCCCGACAGCACCCTCCACTTT. Encoded protein: CASSPDSTLHF.

The rearrangement uses TRBV15 and TRBJ1-2, with 9 bases matching TRBD1. V gave up 3 bases and J gave up 8 bases; unmatched junction bases: 7. Per the germline V gene, CDR1 is LNHNV and CDR2 is YYDKDF (reference sequence). This CDR3 contains 14 residues. CDR3 in DNA: TGTGCCACCAGCAGTGAAAGGACAGGGGCCGGCTACACCTTC. The encoded protein is CATSSERTGAGYTF.

CDR3 loop: CASSFSGAQHYGYTF. The CDR3 DNA reads TGTGCCAGCAGCTTTTCAGGGGCCCAACACTATGGCTACACCTTC. The chain carries TRBV7-9 and TRBJ1-2, with a possible D match to TRBD1 (6 bases). V lost 3 bases to trimming and J lost 3 bases, with 14 bases between them. CDR3 length: 15 amino acids. The germline V gene encodes CDR1 SEHNR and CDR2 FQNEAQ (reference sequence).

V usage is TRBV4-2 and J usage is TRBJ2-1; 10 bases are a match to TRBD2. The CDR3 is 16 residues long. J was trimmed by 4 bases and V by 0 bases; bases with no gene match: 3. Germline V gene data show CDR1 as LGHNA and CDR2 as YNFKEQ. The CDR3 region has the DNA TGTGCCAGCAGCCAAGAAGGACTAGCGGATTACAATGAGCAGTTCTTC. As protein: CASSQEGLADYNEQFF.

The gene calls are TRBV5-6 and TRBJ2-7; D uncertain. V lost 4 bases and J 6 bases, leaving 8 bases between the germline ends. From germline, CDR1 is SGHDT and CDR2 YYEEEE. This CDR3 has 11 amino acids. This CDR3 reads CASSRASEQYF. CDR3 nucleotides: TGTGCCAGCAGCCGTGCGAGCGAGCAGTACTTC. Full variable domain (missing parts from reference TRBV5-6 and TRBJ2-7): DAGVTQSPTHLIKTRGQQVTLRCSPKSGHDTVSWYQQALGQGPQFIFQYYEEEERQRGNFPDRFSGHQFPNYSSELNVNALLLGDSALYLCASSRASEQYFGPGTRLTVT.

The chain couples TRBV5-4 to TRBJ2-5, with 13 nucleotides matching TRBD2. With V trimmed by 4 bases and J by 1 base, 1 base remained unmatched. This CDR3 has 15 amino acids. CDR1 and CDR2 (germline): SGHNT, YYREEE (reference sequence). In DNA form, the CDR3 reads TGTGCCAGCAGCCGGACTAGCGGGAGCCAAGAGACCCAGTACTTC. Protein sequence: CASSRTSGSQETQYF.

The chain employs TRBV5-6 and TRBJ2-7; D not certain. Deletions cut 4 bases from V and 4 bases from J, with 6 bases between. This CDR3 region has 11 residues. Per germline, CDR1 SGHDT and CDR2 YYEEEE. The CDR3 is CASSLQYEQYF. The CDR3 nucleotides are TGTGCCAGCAGCCTCCAGTACGAGCAGTACTTC.

The V call is TRBV4-1, the J call TRBJ2-1; 8 bases fit TRBD2. Unmatched junction bases numbered 8, after V lost 1 base and J lost 3 bases. The CDR3 runs 17 residues. The germline V gene has CDR1 MGHRA and CDR2 YSYEKL. The CDR3, as DNA: TGCGCCAGCAGCCAAGTTGTAGTAGCGGGACGCTACAATGAGCAGTTCTTC. Encoded protein: CASSQVVVAGRYNEQFF.

The V gene is TRBV10-3, the J gene TRBJ1-3, with TRBD1 as a possible D gene (6 bases). V lost 7 bases, J lost 0 bases, and 7 bases lay in between. There are 13 residues in the CDR3. Germline values: CDR1 ENHRY, CDR2 SYGVKD. The CDR3 here is CAIKGDSGNTIYF. CDR3 DNA sequence: TGTGCCATCAAGGGGGACTCTGGAAACACCATATATTTT.

This clone was found a few times. This chain links TRBV5-1 with TRBJ2-7; 10 nucleotides line up with TRBD2. V was clipped by 2 bases and J by 2 bases; unmatched bases: 7. Looked up from germline, CDR1 is SGHRS and CDR2 is YFSETQ. The CDR3 is made up of 16 amino acids. The CDR3 is CASSFGSSGSPYEQYF. The CDR3 DNA reads as TGCGCCAGCAGCTTTGGCTCTAGCGGGAGTCCCTACGAGCAGTACTTC. Full variable domain (rest looked up from reference TRBV5-1 and TRBJ2-7): KAGVTQTPRYLIKTRGQQVTLSCSPISGHRSVSWYQQTPGQGLQFLFEYFSETQRNKGNFPGRFSGRQFSNSRSEMNVSTLELGDSALYLCASSFGSSGSPYEQYFGPGTRLTVT.

This chain links TRBV10-1 with TRBJ1-6; 7 bases fit TRBD1. The CDR3 contains 14 residues. CDR1 and CDR2 from the germline V gene are WNHNN and SYGVQD (reference sequence). V dropped 0 bases and J dropped 16; count of bases not matched to a gene: 9. In DNA, the CDR3 is TGCGCCAGCAGTGAGTCGACATCGACAGGGACTCTCCACTTT. Its protein product is CASSESTSTGTLHF.

The count of this clone is one. This chain links TRBV28 with TRBJ1-2; 10 nucleotides match TRBD1. V was clipped by 4 bases and J by 4 bases; unmatched bases: 6. This CDR3 comprises 15 residues. In germline, CDR1 is MDHEN, CDR2 SYDVKM. The CDR3: CASSSTGGPSYGYTF. CDR3 nucleotide sequence: TGTGCCAGCAGTTCGACAGGGGGCCCATCCTATGGCTACACCTTC.

V gene TRBV12-5 combines with J gene TRBJ2-7; D is possibly TRBD1 (6 bases). The length of the CDR3 is 14 residues. Trimming took 2 bases from V and 1 from J, leaving 9 bases between them. Germline V lookup: CDR1 LGHNT, CDR2 FRNRAP. CDR3 DNA sequence: TGTGCTAGTGGTTTGACAGGGTTATCCTACGAGCAGTACTTC. It codes for CASGLTGLSYEQYF.

The chain links TRBV27 to TRBJ1-6; TRBD1 might be the D (6 bases). V lost 3 bases, J lost 5 bases, and 14 bases lay in between. Germline CDR1 MNHEY, CDR2 SMNVEV (reference sequence). The CDR3 runs 16 residues. Written as DNA, the CDR3 is TGTGCCAGCAGTTTCCGACAGGTCCACGATAATTCACCCCTCCACTTT. It codes for CASSFRQVHDNSPLHF.

This clone was seen only once. The V gene is TRBV5-1, the J gene TRBJ2-5; no clear D. Germline loops: CDR1 SGHRS, CDR2 YFSETQ. Trimming shortened V by 3 bases and J by 2 bases, and 8 bases separated the two germline ends. The CDR3 covers 13 residues. The CDR3 coding sequence is TGCGCCAGCAGCTACGGGTCTCAAGAGACCCAGTACTTC. Protein sequence: CASSYGSQETQYF.

The genes are TRBV29-1 and TRBJ1-1; no reliable D call. This CDR3 has 10 amino acids. The germline gives CDR1 SQVTM, CDR2 ANQGSEA. V was shortened by 7 bases and J by 7 bases, with 10 bases between the two germline ends. CDR3 loop: CSAEHNEAFF. The CDR3, as DNA: TGCAGCGCCGAACACAATGAAGCTTTCTTT.

The CDR3 DNA reads as TGTGCCAGTAGTAGTACGGGACTAGCGTGGGGGGGGAAAGATACGCAGTATTTT. Translation: CASSSTGLAWGGKDTQYF. This chain uses TRBV19 with TRBJ2-3; TRBD2 aligns across 10 bases. The germline V gene has CDR1 LNHDA and CDR2 SQIVND (reference sequence). CDR3 length equals 18 residues. J lost 5 bases, V lost 4 bases, and 15 bases had no gene match. Looking up the rest from reference TRBV19 and TRBJ2-3 gives the full variable domain: DGGITQSPKYLFRKEGQNVTLSCEQNLNHDAMYWYRQDPGQGLRLIYYSQIVNDFQKGDIAEGYSVSREKKESFPLTVTSAQKNPTAFYLCASSSTGLAWGGKDTQYFGPGTRLTVL.

The CDR3 DNA follows: TGTGCCAGCACGTCGGGACAGCTGATGGCAACTAATGAAAAACTGTTTTTT. Its protein is CASTSGQLMATNEKLFF. The V call is TRBV7-9, the J call TRBJ1-4; 7 bases are shared with TRBD1. In germline, CDR1 is SEHNR, CDR2 FQNEAQ (reference sequence). Trimming cost V 7 bases and J 0 bases; bases outside gene matches: 11. The CDR3 extends over 17 amino acids.

The rearrangement uses TRBV7-3 and TRBJ2-3, with D unresolved. Per the germline V gene, CDR1 is SGHTA and CDR2 is FQGTGA. Deletions cut 1 base from V and 3 bases from J, with 8 bases between. The CDR3 sequence is 14 residues long. Here the CDR3 DNA reads TGTGCCAGCAGCTTAAATTCTGCGACAGATACGCAGTATTTT. This sequence encodes CASSLNSATDTQYF.

The chain carries TRBV19 and TRBJ1-5; 11 bases fit TRBD1. The CDR3 sequence is 15 residues long. Germline V gives CDR1 LNHDA, CDR2 SQIVND (reference sequence). V gave up 9 bases and J gave up 2 bases; unmatched junction bases: 6. The CDR3, as DNA: TGTGCCAGCCAGGACAGGGGGCGAGGCAATCAGCCCCAGCATTTT. Residues: CASQDRGRGNQPQHF.

This chain uses TRBV4-3 with TRBJ2-4; D may be TRBD2 (5 bases). Germline CDR1 LGHNA, CDR2 YSLEER. The V and J ends lost 0 bases and 0 bases respectively, with 9 bases between them. This CDR3 is 16 amino acids long. CDR3 amino acids: CASSQDLGLAKNIQYF. The DNA of the CDR3 is TGCGCCAGCAGCCAAGATTTAGGACTAGCCAAAAACATTCAGTACTTC.